These 19 T cell receptor beta chains originate from one sample sequenced in a study of cytomegalovirus exposure and HLA in healthy donors. Primers included in the PCR were 60 Vbeta and 13 Jbeta primers. Assay used: immunoSEQ multiplex PCR; TCRdb lists only in-frame clones, some missing. In the table there are about 140,000 clones, roughly 75% of which are singletons. The specimen was PBMCs. The source of these receptors is a female donor in good health and CMV-seronegative.

CDR3 protein: CASSLGSVETQYF. CDR3 DNA sequence: TGCGCCAGCAGCCTGGGGAGCGTGGAGACCCAGTACTTC. This chain connects TRBV4-1 to TRBJ2-5; possibly TRBD2 for D (5 bases). Trimming removed 4 bases at V and 5 bases at J, with 11 bases between. CDR1 MGHRA and CDR2 YSYEKL come from the germline V gene. There are 13 residues in the CDR3.

CDR3 in DNA: TGTGCCTGGGCCCCGGGACAGGGAAATGAAAAACTGTTTTTT. Residues: CAWAPGQGNEKLFF. The chain combines TRBV30 with TRBJ1-4, with TRBD1 identical over 9 bases. The junction had 6 bases not matched to a gene; V was cut back by 5 bases and J by 5 bases. Germline assignment: CDR1 GTSNPN and CDR2 SVGIG (reference sequence). The CDR3 loop spans 14 amino acids.

The chain employs TRBV6-6 and TRBJ2-7; possibly TRBD1 for D (6 bases). The CDR3 spans 13 residues. The V and J ends lost 6 bases and 1 base respectively, with 10 bases between them. In germline, CDR1 is MNHNY, CDR2 SVGAGI (reference sequence). The CDR3 region has the DNA TGTGCCAGCAGGAAGGACAGATCCTACGAGCAGTACTTC. The encoded protein is CASRKDRSYEQYF.

The chain is built from TRBV27 and TRBJ2-1; 12 bases map to TRBD2. Trimming took 3 bases from V and 5 from J; bases not matched to a gene: 8. The length of the CDR3 is 17 residues. From germline, CDR1 is MNHEY and CDR2 SMNVEV (reference sequence). The CDR3 bases are TGTGCCAGCAGTTTGGAACTAGCGGGAGGCTCACACAATGAGCAGTTCTTC. This gives the protein CASSLELAGGSHNEQFF.

The CDR3 here is CATDGSGRTSTDTQYF. CDR3 bases: TGTGCCACCGACGGGAGCGGAAGAACCAGCACAGATACGCAGTATTTT. The genes are TRBV28 and TRBJ2-3, with D tentatively TRBD2 (6 bases). V lost 10 bases and J lost 0, with 20 bases in between. Germline lookup yields CDR1 MDHEN and CDR2 SYDVKM. CDR3 length equals 16 residues. Based on the CDR3 plus reference TRBV28 and TRBJ2-3, the full variable domain is DVKVTQSSRYLVKRTGEKVFLECVQDMDHENMFWYRQDPGLGLRLIYFSYDVKMKEKGDIPEGYSVSREKKERFSLILESASTNQTSMYLCATDGSGRTSTDTQYFGPGTRLTVL.

The chain couples TRBV6-5 to TRBJ2-5; D perhaps matches TRBD2 (6 bases). The germline CDR1 and CDR2 sequences are MNHEY and SVGAGI. V was trimmed by 2 bases and J by 9 bases, leaving 19 bases between them. The CDR3 is made up of 15 amino acids. The CDR3: CASSYNPIDWGAQYF. CDR3 DNA sequence: TGTGCCAGCAGTTACAACCCCATCGACTGGGGGGCCCAGTACTTC.

The gene calls are TRBV27 and TRBJ2-7; TRBD1 aligns across 7 bases. Germline-derived CDR1 and CDR2 are MNHEY and SMNVEV (reference sequence). With 3 bases clipped from V and 3 bases from J, the junction kept 14 bases outside the gene matches. CDR3 length equals 17 residues. The CDR3 DNA sequence: TGTGCCAGCAGTTTCGGACAGGTTGCCCATGGTCTCTACGAGCAGTACTTC. Residues: CASSFGQVAHGLYEQYF.

This chain uses TRBV4-2 with TRBJ1-2; the D gene is possibly TRBD1 (6 bases). V lost 0 bases and J 3 bases, leaving 11 bases between the germline ends. CDR3 length equals 15 residues. In germline, CDR1 is LGHNA, CDR2 YNFKEQ. The CDR3 is CASSQETGWDYGYTF. Here the CDR3 DNA reads TGTGCCAGCAGCCAAGAAACAGGGTGGGACTATGGCTACACCTTC.

This chain uses TRBV7-2 with TRBJ1-5; weak D call: TRBD1 (6 bases). The CDR3 loop spans 16 amino acids. The ends were cut back, 1 base at V and 0 bases at J, with 10 bases in the middle. The V gene's germline CDR1 is SGHTA and CDR2 FQGNSA. CDR3 in amino acids: CASSLDGTLSNQPQHF. The CDR3 DNA reads TGTGCCAGCAGCTTAGACGGGACACTTAGCAATCAGCCCCAGCATTTT.

The chain has TRBV27 and TRBJ2-7; 10 nucleotides agree with TRBD2. Trimming at V came to 2 bases and at J to 3 bases, leaving 1 base not matched to a gene. This CDR3 region has 14 residues. CDR1 and CDR2 from the germline V gene are MNHEY and SMNVEV (reference sequence). For the CDR3, the DNA is TGTGCCAGCAGTTTAAGACTAGCGGGCTACGAGCAGTACTTC. Translation: CASSLRLAGYEQYF.

This chain joins TRBV6-5 and TRBJ1-5, with TRBD1 matching over 7 bases. V was clipped by 4 bases and J by 6 bases; unmatched bases: 6. The CDR3 has 14 amino acids. Germline loops: CDR1 MNHEY, CDR2 SVGAGI. CDR3: CASSFLTGSQPQHF. DNA for the CDR3: TGTGCCAGCAGTTTCCTGACAGGGAGTCAGCCCCAGCATTTT.

V and J are TRBV11-2 and TRBJ1-1; D gene uncertain. Germline loops: CDR1 SGHAT, CDR2 FQNNGV. Between the trimmed V and J ends, which lost 2 bases and 0 bases, there was a span of 13 bases. The CDR3 spans 16 residues. The CDR3 DNA reads as TGTGCCAGCAGCTTATTTAACAGCATCATGAACACTGAAGCTTTCTTT. Amino acid sequence: CASSLFNSIMNTEAFF.

The rearrangement uses TRBV18 and TRBJ2-3; TRBD2 aligns across 8 bases. The germline gives CDR1 KGHSH, CDR2 LQKENI. V shed 4 bases and J 1 base; nucleotides not matched to a gene: 4. CDR3 length equals 15 residues. CDR3 DNA sequence: TGTGCCAGCTCACGGGATAGCGGGGGCACAGATACGCAGTATTTT. This gives the protein CASSRDSGGTDTQYF.

V usage is TRBV10-3 and J usage is TRBJ2-1; TRBD1 aligns across 7 bases. Trimming removed 3 bases from V and 4 bases from J; junction bases left unmatched: 3. The CDR3 has 14 residues. CDR1 ENHRY and CDR2 SYGVKD come from the germline V gene. The CDR3 spells CAISEGQDYNEQFF. The CDR3 region has the DNA TGTGCCATCAGTGAAGGACAGGATTACAATGAGCAGTTCTTC.

This chain joins TRBV5-8 and TRBJ2-1; tentative D call: TRBD1 (5 bases). V was shortened by 4 bases and J by 8 bases, with 19 bases between the two germline ends. The germline gives CDR1 SGHTS, CDR2 YDEGEE. The CDR3 length is 15 residues. The CDR3 nucleotides read TGTGCCAGCAGCGGTGGGGCCGTAACACGGGATGAGCAGTTCTTC. Amino acids: CASSGGAVTRDEQFF. Using reference TRBV5-8 and TRBJ2-1 for the parts outside the CDR3, the full variable domain is EAGVTQSPTHLIKTRGQQATLRCSPISGHTSVYWYQQALGLGLQFLLWYDEGEERNRGNFPPRFSGRQFPNYSSELNVNALELEDSALYLCASSGGAVTRDEQFFGPGTRLTVL.

The chain carries TRBV29-1 and TRBJ2-3; 15 bases fit TRBD2. Germline V lookup: CDR1 SQVTM, CDR2 ANQGSEA. The CDR3 contains 15 residues. With 7 bases clipped from V and 3 bases from J, the junction kept 5 bases outside the gene matches. DNA for the CDR3: TGCAGCGGGAACGGACTAGCGGGGGGGACAGATACGCAGTATTTT. This sequence encodes CSGNGLAGGTDTQYF.

This clone was observed a few times. The chain joins TRBV5-1 to TRBJ2-3, with 12 positions matching TRBD2. CDR3 length equals 18 residues. Germline V CDR1 and CDR2: SGHRS, YFSETQ. Losses at the gene ends were 5 bases for V and 5 bases for J; bases not matched to a gene: 15. CDR3: CASSLTSLTSGRRDTQYF. In DNA form, the CDR3 reads TGCGCCAGCAGTCTAACTTCCCTGACTAGCGGGAGAAGAGATACGCAGTATTTT.

The chain is built from TRBV5-1 and TRBJ2-3; D is perhaps TRBD2 (5 bases). V lost 0 bases, J lost 2 bases, and 7 bases lay in between. The CDR3 consists of 14 residues. In germline, CDR1 is SGHRS, CDR2 YFSETQ. The CDR3 protein is CASSLGRATDTQYF. CDR3 bases: TGCGCCAGCAGCTTGGGGCGGGCCACAGATACGCAGTATTTT.

The chain recombines TRBV10-3 with TRBJ1-5, with TRBD1 matching 7 bases. V trimming: 6 bases; J trimming: 2 bases; junction bases outside the gene matches: 4. This CDR3 has 14 residues. Germline V CDR1 and CDR2: ENHRY, SYGVKD. The CDR3 DNA reads TGTGCCATCAGAAGTCAGGGGGGCAATCAGCCCCAGCATTTT. It codes for CAIRSQGGNQPQHF.